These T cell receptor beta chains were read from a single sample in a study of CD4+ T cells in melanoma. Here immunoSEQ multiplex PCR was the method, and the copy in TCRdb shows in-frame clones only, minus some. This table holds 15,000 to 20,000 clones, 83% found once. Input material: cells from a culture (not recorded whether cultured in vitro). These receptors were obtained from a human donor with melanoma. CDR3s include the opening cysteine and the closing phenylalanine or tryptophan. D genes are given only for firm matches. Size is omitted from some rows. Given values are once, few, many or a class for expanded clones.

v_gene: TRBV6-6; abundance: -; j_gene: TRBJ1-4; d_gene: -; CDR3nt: TGTGCCAGCACTGAGGCCCGCGAAAAACTGTTTTTT; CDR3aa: CASTEAREKLFF
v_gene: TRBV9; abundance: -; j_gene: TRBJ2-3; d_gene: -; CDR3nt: TGTGCCAGCAGCGTAGGGCTGACTAGCACAGATACGCAGTATTTT; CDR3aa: CASSVGLTSTDTQYF
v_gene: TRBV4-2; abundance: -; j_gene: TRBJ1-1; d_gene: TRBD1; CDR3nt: TGTGCCAGCTCGACAGGGGTGAACACTGAAGCTTTCTTT; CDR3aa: CASSTGVNTEAFF
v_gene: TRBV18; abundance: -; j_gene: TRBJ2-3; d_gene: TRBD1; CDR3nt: TGTGCCAGCTCACGAGACAGGGGGTCGGGTACGCAGTATTTT; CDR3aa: CASSRDRGSGTQYF
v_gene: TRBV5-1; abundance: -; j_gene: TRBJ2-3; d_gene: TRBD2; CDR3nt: TGCGCCAGCAGCTTTCGAGCTAGCGGGGGGGCCTTGGCAGATACGCAGTATTTT; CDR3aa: CASSFRASGGALADTQYF
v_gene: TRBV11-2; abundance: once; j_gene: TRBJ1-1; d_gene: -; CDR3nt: TGTGCCAGCAGCTTCGACATGACAAACACTGAAGCTTTCTTT; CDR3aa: CASSFDMTNTEAFF
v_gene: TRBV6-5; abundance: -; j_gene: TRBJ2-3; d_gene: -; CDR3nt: TGTGCCAGCAGTACATGGACAGCTCTAGATACGCAGTATTTT; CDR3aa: CASSTWTALDTQYF
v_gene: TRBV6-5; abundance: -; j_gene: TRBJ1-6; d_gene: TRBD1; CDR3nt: TGTGCCAGCAGTTGGGGGACAGGGCGTAATTCACCCCTCCACTTT; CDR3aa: CASSWGTGRNSPLHF
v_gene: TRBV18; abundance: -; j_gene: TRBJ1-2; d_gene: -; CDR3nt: TGTGCCAGCTCAACGGGACTGACAAACTATGGCTACACCTTC; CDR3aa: CASSTGLTNYGYTF
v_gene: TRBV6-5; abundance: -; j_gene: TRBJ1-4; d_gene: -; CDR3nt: TGTGCCAGCAGTTACTCTTTGAAGGGGTCGAATGAAAAACTGTTTTTT; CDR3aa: CASSYSLKGSNEKLFF
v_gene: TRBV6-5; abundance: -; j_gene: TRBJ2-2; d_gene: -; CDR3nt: TGTGCCAGCAGTCCGGGGGACCGGGAGCTGTTTTTT; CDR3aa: CASSPGDRELFF
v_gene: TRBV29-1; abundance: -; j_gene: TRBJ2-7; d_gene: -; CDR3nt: TGCAGCGTTGTTAAGGAGGAAGGCTACGAGCAGTACTTC; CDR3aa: CSVVKEEGYEQYF
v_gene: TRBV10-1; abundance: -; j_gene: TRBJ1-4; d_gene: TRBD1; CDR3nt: TGCGCCAGCAGTGCCGGGACAGCAGATACAACTAATGAAAAACTGTTTTTT; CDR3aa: CASSAGTADTTNEKLFF
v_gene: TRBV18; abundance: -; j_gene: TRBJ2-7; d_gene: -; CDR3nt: TGTGCCAGCTCACCACCCGGGACGCTCTCCTACGAGCAGTACTTC; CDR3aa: CASSPPGTLSYEQYF
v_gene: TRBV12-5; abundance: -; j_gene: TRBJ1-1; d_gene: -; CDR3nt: TGTGCTAGTGGGATAGAAGGAAACACTGAAGCTTTCTTT; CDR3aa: CASGIEGNTEAFF
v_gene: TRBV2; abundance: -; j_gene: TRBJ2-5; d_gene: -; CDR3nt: TGTGCCAGCGAGAGGGGGGGGGAGACCCAGTACTTC; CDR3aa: CASERGGETQYF
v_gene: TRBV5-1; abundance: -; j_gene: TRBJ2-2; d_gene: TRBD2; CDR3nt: TGCGCCAGCAGCTTGCCCATCGGGACTAGCTCAGGGGAGCTGTTTTTT; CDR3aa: CASSLPIGTSSGELFF
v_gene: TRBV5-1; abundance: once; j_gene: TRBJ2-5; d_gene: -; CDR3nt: TGCGCCAGCAGCTTGTTTGGCCCGGAGACCCAGTACTTC; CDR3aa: CASSLFGPETQYF
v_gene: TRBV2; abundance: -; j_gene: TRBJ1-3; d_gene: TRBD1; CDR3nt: TGTGCCAGCAGTCGAAGGGGGACAGGGTCCTTAGTGATTTCTGGAAACACCATATATTTT; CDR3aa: CASSRRGTGSLVISGNTIYF
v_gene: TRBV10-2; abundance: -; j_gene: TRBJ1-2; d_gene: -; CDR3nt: TGCGCCAGCAGTGACACCGGGGGGGCTAACTATGGCTACACCTTC; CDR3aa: CASSDTGGANYGYTF
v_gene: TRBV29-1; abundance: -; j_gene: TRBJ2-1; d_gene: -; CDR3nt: TGCAGCGTTGTCGCGCGCAGAGAGGACAGAACCTACAATGAGCAGTTCTTC; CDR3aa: CSVVARREDRTYNEQFF
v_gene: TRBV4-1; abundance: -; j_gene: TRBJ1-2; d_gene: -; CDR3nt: TGCGCCAGCAGCCAGATATACAGGGAAGGCTACACCTTC; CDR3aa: CASSQIYREGYTF
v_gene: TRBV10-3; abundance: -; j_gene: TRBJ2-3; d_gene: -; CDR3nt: TGTGCCATCCAGGAGGGGGGCACAGATACGCAGTATTTT; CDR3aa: CAIQEGGTDTQYF
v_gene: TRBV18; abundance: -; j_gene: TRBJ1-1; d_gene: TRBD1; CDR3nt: TGTGCCAGCTCACTGACAGGGGCCGCGGGGACTGAAGCTTTCTTT; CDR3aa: CASSLTGAAGTEAFF
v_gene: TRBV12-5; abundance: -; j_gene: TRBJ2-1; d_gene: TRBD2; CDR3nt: TGTGCTAGTGGTTTGATTAGCGGGGGGGCGGGAGATGAGCAGTTCTTC; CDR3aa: CASGLISGGAGDEQFF
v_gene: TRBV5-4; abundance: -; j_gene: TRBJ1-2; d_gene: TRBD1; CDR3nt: TGTGCCAGCAGCTCGGGACAGGGGTGGATCGGAGGCTACACCTTC; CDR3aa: CASSSGQGWIGGYTF
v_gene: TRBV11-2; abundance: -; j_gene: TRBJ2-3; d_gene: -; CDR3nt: TGTGCCAGCAGCCTCCTTCTTACAACAGATACGCAGTATTTT; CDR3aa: CASSLLLTTDTQYF
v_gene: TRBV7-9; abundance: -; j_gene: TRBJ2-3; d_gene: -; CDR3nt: TGTGCCAGCAGCCGGGGTCTCTCCACAGATACGCAGTATTTT; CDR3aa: CASSRGLSTDTQYF
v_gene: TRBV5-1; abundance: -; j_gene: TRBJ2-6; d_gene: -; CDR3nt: TGCGCCAGCAGCTTGGAGGCAGGGGAGGCTGGGGCCAACGTCCTGACTTTC; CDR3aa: CASSLEAGEAGANVLTF
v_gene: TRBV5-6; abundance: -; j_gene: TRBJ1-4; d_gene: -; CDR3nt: TGTGCCAGCAGCTCTTTAGGGCATGAAAAACTGTTTTTT; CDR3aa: CASSSLGHEKLFF
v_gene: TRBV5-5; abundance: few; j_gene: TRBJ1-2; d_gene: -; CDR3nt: TGTGCCAGCAGCGCAGGGTTCTATGGCTACACCTTC; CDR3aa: CASSAGFYGYTF
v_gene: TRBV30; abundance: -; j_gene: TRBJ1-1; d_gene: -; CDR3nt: TGTGCCTGGAGTTCAGAGCGGCAAAAAGCTTTCTTT; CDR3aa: CAWSSERQKAFF
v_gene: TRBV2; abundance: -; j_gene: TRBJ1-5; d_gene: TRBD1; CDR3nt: TGTGCCAGCAGTGACCGATTACAGGGGAATCAGCCCCAGCATTTT; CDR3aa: CASSDRLQGNQPQHF
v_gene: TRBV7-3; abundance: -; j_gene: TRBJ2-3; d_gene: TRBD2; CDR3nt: TGTGCCAGCAGCTACACTAGCGGGGGGCGTAGCACAGATACGCAGTATTTT; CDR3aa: CASSYTSGGRSTDTQYF
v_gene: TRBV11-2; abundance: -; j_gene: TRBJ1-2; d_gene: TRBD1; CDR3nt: TGTGCCAGCAGCTTCCCCCCGGGACAGGCGGCCTTTTTCTCCTATGGCTACACCTTC; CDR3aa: CASSFPPGQAAFFSYGYTF
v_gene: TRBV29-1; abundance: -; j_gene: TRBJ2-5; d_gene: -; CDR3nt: TGCAGCGTTGTTCGGTACCAAGAGACCCAGTACTTC; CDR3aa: CSVVRYQETQYF
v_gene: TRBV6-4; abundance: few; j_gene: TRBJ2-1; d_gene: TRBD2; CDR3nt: TGTGCCAGCAGTGGGACTAGCGGGGGTATTGGAGAGCAGTTCTTC; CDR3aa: CASSGTSGGIGEQFF
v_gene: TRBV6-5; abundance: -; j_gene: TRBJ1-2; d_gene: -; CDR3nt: TGTGCCAGCAGTGCCCGGTGGGGAGGCTACACCTTC; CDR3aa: CASSARWGGYTF
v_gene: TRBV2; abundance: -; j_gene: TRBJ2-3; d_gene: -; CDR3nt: TGTGCCAGCACCGACGGGGCTAGCACAGATACGCAGTATTTT; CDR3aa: CASTDGASTDTQYF
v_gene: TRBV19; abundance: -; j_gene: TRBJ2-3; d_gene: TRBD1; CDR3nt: TGTGCCAGCGACGGAAGACAGGGGGCAACAGATACGCAGTATTTT; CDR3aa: CASDGRQGATDTQYF
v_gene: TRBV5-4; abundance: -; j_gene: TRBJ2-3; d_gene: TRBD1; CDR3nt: TGTGCCAGCAGCTTGAGTGGGACAGGGGGTGATACGCAGTATTTT; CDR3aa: CASSLSGTGGDTQYF
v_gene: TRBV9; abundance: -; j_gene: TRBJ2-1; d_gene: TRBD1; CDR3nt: TGTGCCAGCAGCGTAGCTAGCCAGGGGGCCGGGAATGAGCAGTTCTTC; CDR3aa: CASSVASQGAGNEQFF
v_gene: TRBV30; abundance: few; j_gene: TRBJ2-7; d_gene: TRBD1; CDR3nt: TGTGCCTGGAGTAGGGACAGAAGATACGAGCAGTACTTC; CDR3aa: CAWSRDRRYEQYF
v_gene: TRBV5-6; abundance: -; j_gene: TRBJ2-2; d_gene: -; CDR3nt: TGTGCCAGCAGCTTACGAACTCCGGTCACCGGGGAGCTGTTTTTT; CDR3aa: CASSLRTPVTGELFF
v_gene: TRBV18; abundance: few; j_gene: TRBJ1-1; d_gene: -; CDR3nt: TGTGCCAGCTCGGTACAGGGTCAGGTGGGCACTGAAGCTTTCTTT; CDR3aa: CASSVQGQVGTEAFF
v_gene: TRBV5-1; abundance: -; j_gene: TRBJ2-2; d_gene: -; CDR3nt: TGCGCCAGCAGCTTGGGGGGCAGCACCGGGGAGCTGTTTTTT; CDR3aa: CASSLGGSTGELFF
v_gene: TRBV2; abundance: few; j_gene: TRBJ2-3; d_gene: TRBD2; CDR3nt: TGTGCCAGCAGCCGGGGACTAGCGGGGTCCACAGATACGCAGTATTTT; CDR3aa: CASSRGLAGSTDTQYF
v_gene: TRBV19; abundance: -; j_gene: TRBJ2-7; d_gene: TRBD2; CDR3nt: TGTGCCAGTAGTCCCCGGAGTAGCGGGGCAAGCTCCTACGAGCAGTACTTC; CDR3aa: CASSPRSSGASSYEQYF
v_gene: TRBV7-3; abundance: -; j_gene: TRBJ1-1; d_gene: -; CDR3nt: TGTGCCAGCAGTTTTACAGTTAACACTGAAGCTTTCTTT; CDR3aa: CASSFTVNTEAFF
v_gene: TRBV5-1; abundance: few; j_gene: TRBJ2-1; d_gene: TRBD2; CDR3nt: TGCGCCAGCAGCTTACTAGCGGGGGGGCCAGTGAATGAGCAGTTCTTC; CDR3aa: CASSLLAGGPVNEQFF
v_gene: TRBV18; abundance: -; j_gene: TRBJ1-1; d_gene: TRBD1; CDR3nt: TGTGCCAGCTCACCAACGGGGACAGGCGCCACTGAAGCTTTCTTT; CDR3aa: CASSPTGTGATEAFF
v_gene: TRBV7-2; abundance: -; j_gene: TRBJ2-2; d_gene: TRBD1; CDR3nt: TGTGCCAGCAGCTTGGGACAGGGGTTCACCGGGGAGCTGTTTTTT; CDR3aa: CASSLGQGFTGELFF
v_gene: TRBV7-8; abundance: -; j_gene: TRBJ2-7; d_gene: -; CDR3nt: TGTGCCAGCAGCTTACCCAGACCCAGACCCTTCGAGCAGTACTTC; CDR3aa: CASSLPRPRPFEQYF
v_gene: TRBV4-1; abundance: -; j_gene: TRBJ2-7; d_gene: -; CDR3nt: TGCGCCAGCAGTCGAATAAGGGACGTCAGCTCCTACGAGCAGTACTTC; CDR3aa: CASSRIRDVSSYEQYF
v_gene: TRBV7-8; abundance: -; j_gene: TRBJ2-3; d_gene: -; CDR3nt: TGTGCCAGCAGCCCAAATCAGCAGACGGTAGATACGCAGTATTTT; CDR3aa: CASSPNQQTVDTQYF
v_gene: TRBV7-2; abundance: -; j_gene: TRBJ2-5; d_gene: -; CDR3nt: TGTGCCAGCAGCTTACAAGGGGAGGTGAGGGAGACCCAGTACTTC; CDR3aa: CASSLQGEVRETQYF